The source of this T cell receptor (beta chain) is a study of T cells in Graves' hyperthyroidism and ophthalmopathy. CDR1 is LGHDT, CDR2 YNNKEL, per germline (reference sequence). The CDR3 totals 15 residues. V gave up 6 bases and J gave up 4 bases, with 15 bases separating them. Diagnoses rested on clinical symptoms, serum thyroxine and TRAb, thyroid ultrasound and orbital computed tomography. Using around 10 ml of fresh peripheral blood, PBMCs were prepared. TCR beta CDR3 sequences were amplified from RNA transcripts. When the TCR CDR3 underwent first-round RT-PCR, the HTBI primer set was used. TCRdb re-analysed the multiplex PCR reads in MiXCR, keeping a single row per CDR3 protein. The sample has about 640,000 distinct CDR3 sequences; about 20% are singletons. Notes on the study in general: Ophthalmopathy onset followed model prediction by a median approximately 6.2 months. Researchers report that a 13 V-J model separated ophthalmopathy from stable hyperthyroidism.

A word on this clonotype: Its antigen remains unknown.

Sequencing input: blood. The chain couples TRBV3-1 to TRBJ2-2, with a weak D call TRBD1 (6 bases). This receptor was obtained from a man aged 25-45 years with Graves' ophthalmopathy. DNA of the CDR3: TGTGCCAGCAGGGACCGTCGGACAGCCACCGGGGAGCTGTTTTTT. As protein: CASRDRRTATGELFF. The whole variable domain, remainder taken from reference TRBV3-1 and TRBJ2-2, is DTAVSQTPKYLVTQMGNDKSIKCEQNLGHDTMYWYKQDSKKFLKIMFSYNNKELIINETVPNRFSPKSPDKAHLNLHINSLELGDSAVYFCASRDRRTATGELFFGEGSRLTVL.